Detailed here is one TCR beta chain. In germline, CDR1 is SGHVS, CDR2 FNYEAQ. The ends lost 5 bases at V and 10 bases at J; junction bases unmatched: 10. The CDR3 extends over 14 amino acids. This sample stems from a study of cytomegalovirus exposure and HLA in healthy donors. It was with 60 Vbeta and 13 Jbeta primers that the PCR ran. The method was immunoSEQ multiplex PCR; TCRdb's version includes in-frame clones alone and lacks a portion of them. The sample data list 150,000 or so clones. This receptor was identified in a woman aged 45 to 65 in good health and CMV-seronegative. V usage is TRBV7-6 and J usage is TRBJ2-1; 8 bases align to TRBD2. The sample was PBMCs. DNA of the CDR3: TGTGCCAGCAGCGTACGGACTAGCTTGGGAGAGCAGTTCTTC. Translated: CASSVRTSLGEQFF.